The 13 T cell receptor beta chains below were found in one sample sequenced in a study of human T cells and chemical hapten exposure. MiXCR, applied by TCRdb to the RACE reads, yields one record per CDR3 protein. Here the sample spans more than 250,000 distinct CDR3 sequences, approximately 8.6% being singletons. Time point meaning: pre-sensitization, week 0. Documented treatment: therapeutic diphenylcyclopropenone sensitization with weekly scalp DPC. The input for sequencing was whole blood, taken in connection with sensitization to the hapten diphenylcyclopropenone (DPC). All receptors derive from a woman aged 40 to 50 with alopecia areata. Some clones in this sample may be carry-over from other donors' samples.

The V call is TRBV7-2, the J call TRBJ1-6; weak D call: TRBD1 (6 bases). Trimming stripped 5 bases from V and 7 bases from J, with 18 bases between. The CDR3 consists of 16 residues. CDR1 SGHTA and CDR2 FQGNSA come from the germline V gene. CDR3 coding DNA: TGTGCCAGCAGCCCCATGGGGGCGTCAGGGAATTCACCCCTCCACTTT. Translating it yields CASSPMGASGNSPLHF.

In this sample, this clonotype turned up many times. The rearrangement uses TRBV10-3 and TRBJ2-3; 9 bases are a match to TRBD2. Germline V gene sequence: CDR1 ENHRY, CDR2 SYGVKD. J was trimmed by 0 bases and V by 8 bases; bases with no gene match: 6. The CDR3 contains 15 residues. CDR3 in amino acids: CAIARAGGSTDTQYF. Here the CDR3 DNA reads TGTGCCATCGCCAGGGCGGGAGGGAGCACAGATACGCAGTATTTT.

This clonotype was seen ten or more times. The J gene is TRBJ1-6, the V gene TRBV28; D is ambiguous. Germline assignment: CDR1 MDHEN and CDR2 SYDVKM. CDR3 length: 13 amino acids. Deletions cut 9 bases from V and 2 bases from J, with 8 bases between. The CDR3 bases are TGTGCCAGTGAACAGACCTATAATTCACCCCTCCACTTT. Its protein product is CASEQTYNSPLHF.

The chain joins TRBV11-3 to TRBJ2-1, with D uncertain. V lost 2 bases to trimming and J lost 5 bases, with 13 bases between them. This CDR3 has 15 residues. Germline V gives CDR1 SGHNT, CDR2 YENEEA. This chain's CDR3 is CASSLSSSRHNEQFF. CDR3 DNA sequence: TGTGCCAGCAGCTTAAGTTCCTCGCGGCACAATGAGCAGTTCTTC.

The CDR3 is CASSPQGQNQFF. As DNA, the CDR3 is TGTGCCAGCAGCCCCCAGGGACAGAATCAGTTCTTC. The genes are TRBV7-9 and TRBJ2-1; 7 positions agree with TRBD1. The length of the CDR3 is 12 residues. Trimming at V came to 5 bases and at J to 13 bases, leaving 8 bases not matched to a gene. Germline loops: CDR1 SEHNR, CDR2 FQNEAQ (reference sequence).

The CDR3 is CRCLGGRDTEAFF. Here the CDR3 DNA reads TGCAGGTGTCTCGGGGGGCGCGACACTGAAGCTTTCTTT. The chain couples TRBV29-1 to TRBJ1-1; maybe TRBD1 (6 bases). The CDR3 extends over 13 amino acids. Per germline, CDR1 SQVTM and CDR2 ANQGSEA.

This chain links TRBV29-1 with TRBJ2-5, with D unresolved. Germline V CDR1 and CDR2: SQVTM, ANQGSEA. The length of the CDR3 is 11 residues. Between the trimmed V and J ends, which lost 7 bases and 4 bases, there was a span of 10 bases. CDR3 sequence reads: CSALSRETQYF. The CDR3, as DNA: TGCAGCGCCCTCTCAAGAGAGACCCAGTACTTC.

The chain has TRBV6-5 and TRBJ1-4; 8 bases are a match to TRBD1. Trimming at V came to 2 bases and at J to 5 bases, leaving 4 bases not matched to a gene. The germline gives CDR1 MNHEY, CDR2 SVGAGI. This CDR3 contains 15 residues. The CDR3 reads CASSYGGDRNEKLFF. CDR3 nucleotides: TGTGCCAGCAGTTACGGTGGGGACAGGAATGAAAAACTGTTTTTT.

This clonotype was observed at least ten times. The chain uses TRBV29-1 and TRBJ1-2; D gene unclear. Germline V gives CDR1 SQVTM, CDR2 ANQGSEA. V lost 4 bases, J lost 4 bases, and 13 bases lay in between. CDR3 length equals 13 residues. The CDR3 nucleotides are TGCAGCGTTGGGGGAGTGGATATCTATGGCTACACCTTC. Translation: CSVGGVDIYGYTF.

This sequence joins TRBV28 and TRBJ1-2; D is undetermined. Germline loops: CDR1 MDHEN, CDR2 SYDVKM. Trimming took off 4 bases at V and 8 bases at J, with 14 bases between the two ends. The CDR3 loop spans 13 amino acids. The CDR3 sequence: CASSSSSPGGYTF. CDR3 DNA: TGTGCCAGCAGTTCATCCTCCCCGGGGGGCTACACCTTC.

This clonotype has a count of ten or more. The CDR3 is CASSFGQGNYGYTF. CDR3 DNA sequence: TGTGCCAGCAGTTTCGGGCAGGGTAACTATGGCTACACCTTC. The chain links TRBV28 to TRBJ1-2, with a possible D match to TRBD1 (5 bases). This CDR3 has 14 residues. V lost 3 bases, J lost 1 base, and 9 bases lay in between. CDR1 and CDR2 (germline): MDHEN, SYDVKM.

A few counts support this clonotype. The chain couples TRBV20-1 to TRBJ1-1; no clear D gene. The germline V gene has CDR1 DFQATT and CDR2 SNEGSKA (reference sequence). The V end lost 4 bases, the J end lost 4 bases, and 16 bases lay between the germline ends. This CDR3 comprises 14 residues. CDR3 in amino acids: CSATPQVPSTEAFF. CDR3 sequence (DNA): TGCAGTGCTACACCGCAGGTCCCCTCCACTGAAGCTTTCTTT.

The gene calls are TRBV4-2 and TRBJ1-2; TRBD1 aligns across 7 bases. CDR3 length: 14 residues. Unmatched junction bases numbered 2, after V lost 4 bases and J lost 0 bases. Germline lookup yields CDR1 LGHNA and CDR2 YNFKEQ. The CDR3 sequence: CASSPDRTNYGYTF. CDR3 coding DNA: TGTGCCAGCAGCCCGGACAGGACTAACTATGGCTACACCTTC.